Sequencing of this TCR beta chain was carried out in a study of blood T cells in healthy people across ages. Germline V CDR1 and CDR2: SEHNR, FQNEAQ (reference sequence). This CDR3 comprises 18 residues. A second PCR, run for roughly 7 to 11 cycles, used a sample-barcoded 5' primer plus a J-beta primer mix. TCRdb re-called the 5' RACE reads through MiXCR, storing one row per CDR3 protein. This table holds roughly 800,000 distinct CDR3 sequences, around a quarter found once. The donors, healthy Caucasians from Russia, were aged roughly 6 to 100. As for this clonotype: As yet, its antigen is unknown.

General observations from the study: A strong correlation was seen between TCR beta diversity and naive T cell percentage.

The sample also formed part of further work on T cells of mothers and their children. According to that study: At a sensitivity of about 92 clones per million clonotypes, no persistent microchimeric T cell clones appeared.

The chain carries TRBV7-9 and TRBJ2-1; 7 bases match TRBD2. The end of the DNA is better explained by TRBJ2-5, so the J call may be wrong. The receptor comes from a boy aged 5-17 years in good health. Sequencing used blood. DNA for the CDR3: TGTGCCAGCAGCTTTACGGGAGGACTAAGCGCTGGGAGGGAGACCCAGTACTTC. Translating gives CASSFTGGLSAGRETQYF.